The rows below give T cell receptor beta chains drawn from one sample of a study of blood T cells in healthy people across ages. TCRdb ran MiXCR on the 5' RACE reads and lists one entry per CDR3 protein. The sample lists about 650,000 distinct CDR3 sequences, around 50% occurring once. The sample was blood. These receptors were obtained from a woman aged 80 or older in good health. Each CDR3 is given with its conserved first and last residue. A D gene is named only where the DNA matches it firmly. The size entry is marked missing in some rows and otherwise reads once, few, many or a size class.

j_gene: TRBJ2-1
d_gene: .
abundance: once
v_gene: TRBV27
CDR3nt: TGTGGCAGCAGTTTACGGGGCCGAGGCAGACTTCTAAACAATGAGCAGTTCTTC
CDR3aa: CGSSLRGRGRLLNNEQFF

j_gene: TRBJ1-5
d_gene: TRBD1
abundance: .
v_gene: TRBV30
CDR3nt: TGTGCCTGGAGTTCCGGGGGGACAGGGGGTCAGCCCCAGCATTTT
CDR3aa: CAWSSGGTGGQPQHF

j_gene: TRBJ2-7
d_gene: .
abundance: few
v_gene: TRBV5-1
CDR3nt: TGCGCCAGCAGCTTGGTCTGGGGCAGGGGCTCCTACGAGCAGTACTTC
CDR3aa: CASSLVWGRGSYEQYF

j_gene: TRBJ2-7
d_gene: TRBD2
abundance: .
v_gene: TRBV25-1
CDR3nt: TGTGCCAGCAGTGAAGATAGGACTAGCTCCTACGAGCAGTACTTC
CDR3aa: CASSEDRTSSYEQYF

j_gene: TRBJ2-3
d_gene: .
abundance: many
v_gene: TRBV7-9
CDR3nt: TGTGCCAGCAGCTTACTCCGGGGGTCAGGGGGTACGCAGTATTTT
CDR3aa: CASSLLRGSGGTQYF

j_gene: TRBJ2-2
d_gene: TRBD1
abundance: few
v_gene: TRBV20-1
CDR3nt: TGCAGTGCTAGGGAACCCGGGACAGGGAACACCGGGGAGCTGTTTTTT
CDR3aa: CSAREPGTGNTGELFF

j_gene: TRBJ1-3
d_gene: TRBD1
abundance: few
v_gene: TRBV4-1
CDR3nt: TGCGCCAGCAGCCTCGGGACAGGAGGAAACACCATATATTTT
CDR3aa: CASSLGTGGNTIYF

j_gene: TRBJ2-6
d_gene: .
abundance: .
v_gene: TRBV11-3
CDR3nt: TGTGCCAGCAGCTCCGCCTTAGATGGGGCCAACGTCCTGACTTTC
CDR3aa: CASSSALDGANVLTF

j_gene: TRBJ2-5
d_gene: TRBD1
abundance: .
v_gene: TRBV5-1
CDR3nt: TGCGCCAGCAGCTTGGATTTAGGGGGCGCGGAGACCCAGTACTTC
CDR3aa: CASSLDLGGAETQYF

j_gene: TRBJ2-1
d_gene: TRBD1
abundance: .
v_gene: TRBV20-1
CDR3nt: TGCAGTGCTAGGAGACAGGGGAGGAGCGACGAGCAGTTCTTC
CDR3aa: CSARRQGRSDEQFF